These T cell receptor beta chains were read from a single sample in a study of blood T cell repertoires in COVID-19. Data came from immunoSEQ multiplex PCR; TCRdb stores just in-frame clones and leaves some out. The table has around 140,000 clones, roughly 90% seen once. Sequencing used peripheral blood. The receptors here all came from a man aged 50 to 59 with active or convalescent COVID-19. CDR3s include the opening cysteine and the closing phenylalanine or tryptophan. The order of the fields is CDR3 DNA, CDR3 protein, V gene, J gene, D gene, clone size. A D gene is named only where the DNA matches it firmly. Size values are once, few and many counts, or a class for expanded clones, and some rows have none.

TGTGCCAGTACAGACAGGGGGAACACCGGGGAGCTGTTTTTT	CASTDRGNTGELFF	TRBV19	TRBJ2-2	TRBD1	NA
TGTGCCTGGACTGCGAGTAGCAATCAGCCCCAGCATTTT	CAWTASSNQPQHF	TRBV30	TRBJ1-5	NA	NA
TGTGCCAGCAGCGTATCCCCCGGGACAGGGGGCCTTTACAATGAGCAGTTCTTC	CASSVSPGTGGLYNEQFF	TRBV9	TRBJ2-1	TRBD1	NA
TGTGCCAGCAGCGTAACAACCGAAACCTACGAGCAGTACTTC	CASSVTTETYEQYF	TRBV9	TRBJ2-7	NA	NA
TGTGCCAGCAGTTACTCACGAGGCAGGGTAGAGACCCAGTACTTC	CASSYSRGRVETQYF	TRBV6-5	TRBJ2-5	NA	NA
TGTGCCAGCAGCCCGAGGCGGTTCGACAGGGGCGCCCAAGGGCAGTACTTC	CASSPRRFDRGAQGQYF	TRBV7-2	TRBJ2-7	TRBD1	NA
TGTGCCAGCAGCCCGCGGACTAGCGGGAACACCGGGGAGCTGTTTTTT	CASSPRTSGNTGELFF	TRBV9	TRBJ2-2	TRBD2	NA
TGTGCCAGCAGCTCGAACAGGGTGCAAGAGACCCAGTACTTC	CASSSNRVQETQYF	TRBV7-2	TRBJ2-5	NA	NA
TGTGCCAGCAGCTCTACGTCTTTAGCGGGAGGGACGCAGTATTTT	CASSSTSLAGGTQYF	TRBV11-2	TRBJ2-3	TRBD2	NA
TGTGCCAGCAGCCGAAACAGAGGACAGGGCCAAGAGACCCAGTACTTC	CASSRNRGQGQETQYF	TRBV7-6	TRBJ2-5	TRBD1	NA
TGTGCCAGTAGCTCCGGGGGCTCTGGGGCCAACGTCCTGACTTTC	CASSSGGSGANVLTF	TRBV19	TRBJ2-6	NA	NA
TGTGCCAGCAGTTGGAGGACTAGCGGAAACACAGATACGCAGTATTTT	CASSWRTSGNTDTQYF	TRBV6-5	TRBJ2-3	TRBD2	NA
TGTGCCAGCGGGATTAAAGGGGACACCGGGGAGCTGTTTTTT	CASGIKGDTGELFF	TRBV7-2	TRBJ2-2	NA	NA
TGTGCCAGCAACGCGCGGGCGGGAGGGGGCCAAGAGACCCAGTACTTC	CASNARAGGGQETQYF	TRBV11-1	TRBJ2-5	TRBD2	NA
TGTGCCTGGACAGGGGGCAATAGGAACACTGAAGCTTTCTTT	CAWTGGNRNTEAFF	TRBV30	TRBJ1-1	TRBD1	NA
TGTGCCAGTAGTAGACGAGGTCACATCGCCTCAATCCACCCCAGCTCTGGGGCCAACGTCCTGACTTTC	CASSRRGHIASIHPSSGANVLTF	TRBV19	TRBJ2-6	NA	NA
TGTGCCACCAGTGAATTGAACGAGGCCCTCACAGATACGCAGTATTTT	CATSELNEALTDTQYF	TRBV24-1	TRBJ2-3	NA	NA
TGCGCCAGCAGCTTTAGCGGGAGCTCCTACAATGAGCAGTTCTTC	CASSFSGSSYNEQFF	TRBV5-1	TRBJ2-1	TRBD2	few
TGTGCCAGCAGTTATAAGAGGAATGAGGGCGGGGAGCTGTTTTTT	CASSYKRNEGGELFF	TRBV6-6	TRBJ2-2	NA	NA
TGTGCCAGCAGCGTCTATAGCGGGGTAACAGGCGAGCAGTACTTC	CASSVYSGVTGEQYF	TRBV9	TRBJ2-7	TRBD2	once
TGTGCCAGCAGTGAAGGGGGCAACGAGCAGTACTTC	CASSEGGNEQYF	TRBV2	TRBJ2-7	NA	once
TGTGCCAGCAGTCGCGGGACAGGAGGGAAAAACATTCAGTACTTC	CASSRGTGGKNIQYF	TRBV6-2/TRBV6-3	TRBJ2-4	TRBD1	NA
TGTGCCAGTAGTATTACCAGGGGGCTCGATCAGCCCCAGCATTTT	CASSITRGLDQPQHF	TRBV19	TRBJ1-5	TRBD1	NA
TGCGCCAGTTCTGACACCCGCAATCAGCCCCAGCATTTT	CASSDTRNQPQHF	TRBV10-1	TRBJ1-5	NA	NA
TGTGCCAGCAGTTCTCCCGGGACAGGGCAGTTCTTC	CASSSPGTGQFF	TRBV28	TRBJ2-1	TRBD1	NA
TGCGCCAGCAGCGCGGACACGTTCACAGATACGCAGTATTTT	CASSADTFTDTQYF	TRBV10-1	TRBJ2-3	NA	NA
TGTGCCACCAGTGACCGCCGGGACTTAGGCACAGATACGCAGTATTTT	CATSDRRDLGTDTQYF	TRBV24-1	TRBJ2-3	NA	NA
TGTGCTAGTGGTTCCCCGGGACAGCCCCTCTATGGCTACACCTTC	CASGSPGQPLYGYTF	TRBV12-5	TRBJ1-2	TRBD1	NA
TGTGCCAGCAGTTTGGGACTAGCGGGAGAATTTATATCGGATACGCAGTATTTT	CASSLGLAGEFISDTQYF	TRBV28	TRBJ2-3	TRBD2	NA
TGTGCCAGCAGCGTTACAGGAATGGAGGGCTACACCTTC	CASSVTGMEGYTF	TRBV9	TRBJ1-2	NA	NA
TGCAGCGTTGAGTGGGGGGGCGGTCATGGCTACACCTTC	CSVEWGGGHGYTF	TRBV29-1	TRBJ1-2	NA	NA
TGCAGCGTTGACCCTGGACAGGGTCCTGAAGCTTTCTTT	CSVDPGQGPEAFF	TRBV29-1	TRBJ1-1	TRBD1	few
TGCAGTGCTAGTCTCCCGACAGGGGGTACAAACAATGAGCAGTTCTTC	CSASLPTGGTNNEQFF	TRBV20-1	TRBJ2-1	TRBD1	NA
TGCGCCAGCAGCCAAAATCCGATTGAGGATGAGCAGTTCTTC	CASSQNPIEDEQFF	TRBV5-1	TRBJ2-1	NA	NA
TGTGCCTGGATCGCCGGGACAGTCAATTCACCCCTCCACTTT	CAWIAGTVNSPLHF	TRBV30	TRBJ1-6	TRBD1	NA
TGTGCCAGCAGCCACGCGAATCAGCCCCAGCATTTT	CASSHANQPQHF	TRBV12-3/TRBV12-4	TRBJ1-5	NA	NA
TGTGCCAGTAGTATAACTAGCGGAAGGCAAGAGACCCAGTACTTC	CASSITSGRQETQYF	TRBV19	TRBJ2-5	TRBD2	NA
TGTGCCTGGAGTGTAGGTCTAGCCCGTCAAGAGACCCAGTACTTC	CAWSVGLARQETQYF	TRBV30	TRBJ2-5	NA	NA
TGTGCCAGCAGTCCTGGACAGGGAGGTCAGCCCCAGCATTTT	CASSPGQGGQPQHF	TRBV6-5	TRBJ1-5	TRBD1	NA
TGTGCCAGTGGAACTAGCGAAGGAACAAATGAGCAGTTCTTC	CASGTSEGTNEQFF	TRBV6-6	TRBJ2-1	TRBD2	NA
TGTGCCAGCAGGTTAAGTTTAGCGGGAGGAAATGAGCAGTTCTTC	CASRLSLAGGNEQFF	TRBV5-4	TRBJ2-1	TRBD2	once
TGTGCCAGCTCACCACCTAATACAGGCCTCTATGGCTACACCTTC	CASSPPNTGLYGYTF	TRBV18	TRBJ1-2	NA	few
TGTGCCAGCTCACAACAGGGTAACTATGGCTACACCTTC	CASSQQGNYGYTF	TRBV18	TRBJ1-2	NA	few
TGCGCCAGCAGCTTGGCCGGCGGAGGGCTCTCTGGAAACACCATATATTTT	CASSLAGGGLSGNTIYF	TRBV5-1	TRBJ1-3	NA	NA
TGTGCCAGCAGCTTTCGGGGGGTGGGCAATCAGCCCCAGCATTTT	CASSFRGVGNQPQHF	TRBV7-2	TRBJ1-5	NA	NA
TGTGCCAGCAGTGGCCGGACTAGTTGGGAGCAGTACTTC	CASSGRTSWEQYF	TRBV12-3/TRBV12-4	TRBJ2-7	TRBD2	NA
TGTGCCACCAGCAGAGATAAACAGTCTAGCACAGATACGCAGTATTTT	CATSRDKQSSTDTQYF	TRBV15	TRBJ2-3	NA	NA